This is a list of T cell receptor beta chains from one sample in a study of blood T cell repertoires in COVID-19. Method: immunoSEQ multiplex PCR; TCRdb's copy keeps in-frame clones and lacks some. The data contain approximately 180,000 clones, about 88% of them singletons. The sample consisted of peripheral blood. The source of these receptors is a man aged 40-49 years with active or convalescent COVID-19. The CDR3 runs from the conserved cysteine through the conserved F or W. D genes are given only for firm matches. Clone size is given for some rows only: seen once, a few or many times, or a class if the clone is expanded.

d_call j_call v_call clone_size cdr3_aa cdr3_nt
- TRBJ1-1 TRBV19 - CACKTGNTEAFF TGTGCCTGCAAGACAGGGAACACTGAAGCTTTCTTT
- TRBJ1-1 TRBV19 - CASSIRVVGRTEAFF TGTGCCAGTAGTATCAGGGTAGTGGGTCGAACTGAAGCTTTCTTT
- TRBJ1-2 TRBV27 - CASSLFGGDYGYTF TGTGCCAGCAGTTTATTCGGGGGGGACTATGGCTACACCTTC
- TRBJ2-2 TRBV5-4 - CASSAGNGVASGELFF TGTGCCAGCAGCGCGGGAAACGGGGTTGCTTCCGGGGAGCTGTTTTTT
TRBD1 TRBJ1-2 TRBV11-1 - CASSLLNRGDYGYTF TGTGCCAGCAGCTTACTAAACAGGGGGGACTATGGCTACACCTTC
- TRBJ1-5 TRBV2 - CASSVSRGGEEQPQHF TGTGCCAGCAGTGTAAGTAGGGGGGGTGAAGAGCAGCCCCAGCATTTT
- TRBJ1-1 TRBV6-5 - CASSSDRNTEAFF TGTGCCAGCAGCTCGGACAGGAACACTGAAGCTTTCTTT
- TRBJ1-3 TRBV20-1 once CSASRGGRAGNTIYF TGCAGTGCTAGTCGCGGGGGTCGGGCTGGAAACACCATATATTTT
- TRBJ1-1 TRBV5-1 - CASSLGTATEAFF TGCGCCAGCAGCTTGGGGACAGCCACTGAAGCTTTCTTT
- TRBJ1-3 TRBV6-4 - CASSEFGHSQISGNTIYF TGTGCCAGCAGTGAATTTGGTCATTCGCAGATCTCTGGAAACACCATATATTTT
TRBD1 TRBJ1-3 TRBV6-5 - CASRGQGLAGNTIYF TGTGCCAGCAGGGGACAGGGGCTTGCCGGAAACACCATATATTTT
- TRBJ2-5 TRBV14 - CASSHRETQYF TGTGCCAGCAGCCATCGAGAGACCCAGTACTTC
- TRBJ1-6 TRBV18 few CASSPRGTYNSPLHF TGTGCCAGCTCACCAAGGGGAACCTATAATTCACCCCTCCACTTT
TRBD2 TRBJ2-1 TRBV30 - CAIRDPIAGEQFF TGTGCCATCCGGGACCCGATAGCGGGGGAGCAGTTCTTC
- TRBJ1-1 TRBV28 - CASSAGGQLNTEAFF TGTGCCAGCAGTGCTGGAGGACAGCTAAACACTGAAGCTTTCTTT
TRBD2 TRBJ2-7 TRBV6-1 - CASSDQGLAAPLIHEQYF TGTGCCAGCAGTGACCAGGGCCTAGCGGCCCCCTTAATCCACGAGCAGTACTTC
- TRBJ2-2 TRBV5-4 few CASSSQRGIGELFF TGTGCCAGCAGCAGTCAAAGGGGGATCGGGGAGCTGTTTTTT
- TRBJ2-2 TRBV28 few CASSSPLRTAHGELFF TGTGCCAGCAGTTCCCCCCTACGGACAGCCCACGGGGAGCTGTTTTTT
TRBD1 TRBJ2-1 TRBV2 - CASSTGTVDEQFF TGTGCCAGTAGTACGGGGACAGTTGATGAGCAGTTCTTC
- TRBJ1-6 TRBV6-4 - CASSETGTNSPLHF TGTGCCAGCAGTGAAACAGGGACGAATTCACCCCTCCACTTT
TRBD2 TRBJ2-1 TRBV5-4 once CASRAAGAVYNEQFF TGTGCCAGCAGGGCAGCGGGGGCGGTCTACAATGAGCAGTTCTTC
- TRBJ1-2 TRBV5-6 - CASSLVQASNYGYTF TGTGCCAGCAGCTTGGTCCAGGCGTCTAACTATGGCTACACCTTC
- TRBJ1-2 TRBV19 - CASSWRENYGYTF TGTGCCAGTAGTTGGAGAGAGAACTATGGCTACACCTTC
- TRBJ1-5 TRBV7-2 - CASSPLSGWSDNQPQHF TGTGCCAGCAGCCCCCTTAGTGGTTGGAGCGACAATCAGCCCCAGCATTTT
TRBD2 TRBJ2-5 TRBV6-5 once CASSLAGVQETQYF TGTGCCTCGTCCCTAGCGGGAGTACAAGAGACCCAGTACTTC
- TRBJ1-3 TRBV4-1 - CASSQDLGNPGVRNTIYF TGCGCCAGCAGCCAAGATCTGGGGAACCCAGGGGTTCGAAACACCATATATTTT
- TRBJ2-7 TRBV5-1 - CASSYLGQSSYEQYF TGCGCCAGCAGCTACCTGGGACAATCCTCCTACGAGCAGTACTTC
- TRBJ1-4 TRBV6-5 - CASRRTVNEKLFF TGTGCCAGCAGGAGGACAGTGAATGAAAAACTGTTTTTT
- TRBJ1-1 TRBV7-9 - CASSHGPSINTEAFF TGTGCCAGCAGCCACGGTCCTTCCATTAACACTGAAGCTTTCTTT
- TRBJ2-3 TRBV5-4 - CASSLDGGSTDTQYF TGTGCCAGCAGCTTGGATGGGGGGAGCACAGATACGCAGTATTTT
- TRBJ2-5 TRBV5-4 - CASSLSGVGETQYF TGTGCCAGCAGTCTCTCGGGGGTCGGAGAGACCCAGTACTTC
- TRBJ2-7 TRBV6-6 once CASSYSMESEQYF TGTGCCAGCAGTTACTCGATGGAGAGCGAGCAGTACTTC
TRBD1 TRBJ2-7 TRBV19 - CASSIGTGVIYEQYF TGTGCCAGTAGTATCGGGACAGGGGTGATCTACGAGCAGTACTTC
- TRBJ2-1 TRBV9 - CASSSGGPYNEQFF TGTGCCAGCAGTAGCGGAGGTCCCTACAATGAGCAGTTCTTC
- TRBJ1-1 TRBV7-2 - CASSSGSNTEAFF TGTGCCAGCAGCTCCGGGTCCAACACTGAAGCTTTCTTT
TRBD2 TRBJ2-5 TRBV5-1 once CASSFGTSGAETQYF TGCGCCAGCAGCTTCGGGACTAGCGGGGCTGAGACCCAGTACTTC
- TRBJ2-1 TRBV5-5 once CASSLYEQLTTYNEQFF TGTGCCAGCAGCTTATATGAACAGTTGACCACCTACAATGAGCAGTTCTTC
- TRBJ2-1 TRBV19 - CASSSFGGSSYNEQFF TGTGCCAGCTCCTCCTTCGGGGGAAGCTCCTACAATGAGCAGTTCTTC
TRBD1 TRBJ1-3 TRBV2 - CASSMGQMLSGNTIYF TGTGCCAGCAGTATGGGACAGATGCTCTCTGGAAACACCATATATTTT
- TRBJ2-2 TRBV6-5 - CASSYSVPGAPGELFF TGTGCCAGCAGTTACTCTGTTCCAGGCGCCCCCGGGGAGCTGTTTTTT
TRBD1 TRBJ2-1 TRBV24-1 - CATSDGTGSSYNEQFF TGTGCCACCAGTGACGGGACAGGGTCGTCCTACAATGAGCAGTTCTTC
- TRBJ1-1 TRBV11-2 - CASSFNPAGEKAFF TGTGCCAGCAGCTTCAATCCGGCAGGGGAGAAAGCTTTCTTT
TRBD1 TRBJ1-1 TRBV6-2/TRBV6-3 once CASSDPTGPNTEAFF TGTGCCAGCAGTGACCCGACAGGGCCGAACACTGAAGCTTTCTTT
- TRBJ1-2 TRBV29-1 - CSAKTVNYGYTF TGCAGCGCCAAGACAGTCAACTATGGCTACACCTTC
TRBD1 TRBJ2-1 TRBV7-7 - CASSATAGTGIYNEQFF TGTGCCAGCAGCGCCACTGCCGGGACAGGGATCTACAATGAGCAGTTCTTC
TRBD1 TRBJ2-3 TRBV10-3 - CAISENRGSSTDTQYF TGTGCCATCAGTGAGAACAGGGGATCTAGCACAGATACGCAGTATTTT
- TRBJ2-7 TRBV4-2 - CASSQDRLVYEQYF TGTGCCAGCAGCCAAGATCGACTGGTCTACGAGCAGTACTTC
- TRBJ2-7 TRBV5-1 - CASSLFGAGRSYEQYF TGCGCCAGCAGCTTGTTCGGTGCAGGCCGCTCCTACGAGCAGTACTTC
TRBD1 TRBJ2-7 TRBV5-4 few CASSLGQGSPEQYF TGTGCCAGCAGCTTGGGACAGGGTTCTCCCGAGCAGTACTTC
- TRBJ2-7 TRBV28 - CASSPTGWSYEQYF TGTGCCAGCAGCCCCACAGGGTGGTCCTACGAGCAGTACTTC
- TRBJ1-1 TRBV11-2 - CASGMGSMNTEAFF TGTGCCAGCGGAATGGGCAGTATGAACACTGAAGCTTTCTTT
TRBD1 TRBJ2-7 TRBV5-4 - CASSQADRGYDEQYF TGTGCCAGCAGTCAGGCCGACAGGGGCTATGACGAGCAGTACTTC